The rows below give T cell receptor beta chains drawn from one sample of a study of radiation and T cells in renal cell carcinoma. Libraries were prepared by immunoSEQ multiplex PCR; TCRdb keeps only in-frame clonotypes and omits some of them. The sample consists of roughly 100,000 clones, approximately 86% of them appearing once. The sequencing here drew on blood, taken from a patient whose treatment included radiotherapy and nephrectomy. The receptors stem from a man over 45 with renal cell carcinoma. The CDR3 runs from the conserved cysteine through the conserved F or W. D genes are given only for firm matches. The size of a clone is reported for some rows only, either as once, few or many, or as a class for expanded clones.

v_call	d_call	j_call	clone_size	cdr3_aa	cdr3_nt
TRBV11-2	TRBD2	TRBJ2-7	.	CASSLDGLVYEQYF	TGTGCCAGCAGCCTAGATGGACTAGTCTACGAGCAGTACTTC
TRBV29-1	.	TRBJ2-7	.	CSVEGASEQYF	TGCAGCGTTGAAGGGGCATCCGAGCAGTACTTC
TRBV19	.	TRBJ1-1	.	CASSHRNPNTEAFF	TGTGCCAGTAGCCACAGGAACCCGAACACTGAAGCTTTCTTT
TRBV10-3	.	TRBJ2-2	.	CAISEGRYEGAGELFF	TGTGCCATCAGTGAGGGGCGGTATGAGGGGGCCGGGGAGCTGTTTTTT
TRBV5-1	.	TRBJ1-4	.	CASSLSTTTNEKLFF	TGCGCCAGCAGCTTGTCGACAACAACTAATGAAAAACTGTTTTTT
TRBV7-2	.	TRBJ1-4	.	CASSLVNEKLFF	TGTGCCAGCAGCTTAGTCAATGAAAAACTGTTTTTT
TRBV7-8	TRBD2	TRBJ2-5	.	CASSEDGLAGVQETQYF	TGTGCCAGCAGCGAGGACGGACTAGCGGGAGTTCAAGAGACCCAGTACTTC
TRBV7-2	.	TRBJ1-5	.	CASSFRGGNQPQHF	TGTGCCAGCAGCTTTAGGGGTGGCAATCAGCCCCAGCATTTT
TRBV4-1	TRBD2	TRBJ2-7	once	CASSQRLAGTYEQYF	TGCGCCAGCAGCCAGAGACTAGCGGGGACCTACGAGCAGTACTTC
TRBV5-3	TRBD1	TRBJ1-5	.	CARSPNYRGPFRTRISNQPQHF	TGTGCCAGAAGCCCCAACTACAGGGGGCCCTTTCGCACCAGAATTAGCAATCAGCCCCAGCATTTT
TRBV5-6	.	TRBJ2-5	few	CASSLTGTLGETQYF	TGTGCCAGCAGCTTGACCGGGACTCTGGGAGAGACCCAGTACTTC
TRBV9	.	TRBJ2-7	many	CASSPDSYEQYF	TGTGCCAGCAGCCCTGACAGCTACGAGCAGTACTTC
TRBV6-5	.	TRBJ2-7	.	CASSYSAGREQYF	TGTGCCAGCAGTTACTCTGCGGGGAGAGAGCAGTACTTC
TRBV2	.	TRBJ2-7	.	CASSDSSGAGEQYF	TGTGCCAGCAGTGATTCCTCGGGGGCAGGCGAGCAGTACTTC
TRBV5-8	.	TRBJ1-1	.	CASSSPTANTEAFF	TGTGCCAGCAGCTCCCCGACAGCGAACACTGAAGCTTTCTTT
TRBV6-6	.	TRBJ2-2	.	CASSYGVVGELFF	TGTGCCAGCAGTTACGGGGTAGTCGGGGAGCTGTTTTTT
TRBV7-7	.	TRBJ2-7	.	CASSYREGYEQYF	TGTGCTAGCAGCTACCGGGAAGGCTACGAGCAGTACTTC
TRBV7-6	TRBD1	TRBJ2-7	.	CASTHRGGEQYF	TGTGCCAGCACCCACAGGGGTGGCGAGCAGTACTTC
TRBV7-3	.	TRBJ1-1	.	CASSLTRNTEAFF	TGTGCCAGCAGCCTCACAAGGAACACTGAAGCTTTCTTT
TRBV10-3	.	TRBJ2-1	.	CAISESVGRASSYNEQFF	TGTGCCATCAGTGAGTCGGTTGGGCGGGCTAGCTCCTACAATGAGCAGTTCTTC
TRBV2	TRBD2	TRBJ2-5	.	CASSLETSGETQYF	TGTGCCAGCAGTCTCGAGACTAGCGGAGAGACCCAGTACTTC
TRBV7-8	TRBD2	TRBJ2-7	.	CASSVAGSETYEQYF	TGTGCCAGCAGCGTAGCGGGGAGTGAAACCTACGAGCAGTACTTC
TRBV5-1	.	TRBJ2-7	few	CASSLGSGYEQYF	TGCGCCAGCAGCTTGGGGAGCGGCTACGAGCAGTACTTC
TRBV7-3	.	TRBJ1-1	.	CASSLQVNTEAFF	TGTGCCAGCAGCTTACAGGTGAACACTGAAGCTTTCTTT
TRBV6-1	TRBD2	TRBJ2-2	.	CASSDRPLAGGHGELFF	TGTGCCAGCAGTGATCGCCCCCTGGCGGGAGGTCACGGGGAGCTGTTTTTT
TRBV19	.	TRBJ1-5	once	CASSRGQTDNQPQHF	TGTGCCAGTAGCCGAGGACAGACGGATAATCAGCCCCAGCATTTT
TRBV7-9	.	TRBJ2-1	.	CASSPRTAYNEQFF	TGTGCCAGCAGCCCCCGGACAGCCTACAATGAGCAGTTCTTC
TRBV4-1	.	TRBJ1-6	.	CASSPGRAPYNSPLHF	TGCGCCAGCAGCCCCGGACGGGCCCCCTATAATTCACCCCTCCACTTT
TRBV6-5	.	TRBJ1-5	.	CASSRQNYQPQHF	TGTGCCAGCAGCAGACAGAACTATCAGCCCCAGCATTTT
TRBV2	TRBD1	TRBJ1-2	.	CASSEAGQGYYGYTF	TGTGCCAGCAGTGAAGCGGGACAGGGTTACTATGGCTACACCTTC
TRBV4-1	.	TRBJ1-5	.	CASSQAGNQPQHF	TGCGCCAGCAGCCAAGCGGGCAATCAGCCCCAGCATTTT
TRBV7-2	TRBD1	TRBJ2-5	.	CASSEGQGTARDQYF	TGTGCCAGCAGCGAGGGACAGGGGACTGCAAGAGACCAGTACTTC
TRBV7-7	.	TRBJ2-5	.	CASSFQGQETQYF	TGTGCTAGCAGCTTCCAGGGCCAAGAGACCCAGTACTTC
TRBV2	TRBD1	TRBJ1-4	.	CASSPGGAGEKLFF	TGTGCCAGCAGCCCAGGGGGCGCTGGTGAAAAACTGTTTTTT
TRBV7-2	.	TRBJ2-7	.	CASSLAHTARYEQYF	TGTGCCAGCAGCTTAGCGCACACAGCGAGATACGAGCAGTACTTC
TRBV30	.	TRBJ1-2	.	CAWRGQGSGYGYTF	TGTGCCTGGAGGGGTCAGGGATCCGGCTATGGCTACACCTTC
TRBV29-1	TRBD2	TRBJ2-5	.	CSEPGTGRLAGTPETQYF	TGCAGCGAACCCGGGACAGGGAGACTAGCGGGAACCCCAGAGACCCAGTACTTC
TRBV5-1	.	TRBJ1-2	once	CASSLAPGTEAGYGYTF	TGCGCCAGCAGCTTGGCCCCCGGGACCGAGGCTGGATATGGCTACACCTTC
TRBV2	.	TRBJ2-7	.	CASTPTYEQYF	TGTGCCAGCACTCCAACCTACGAGCAGTACTTC
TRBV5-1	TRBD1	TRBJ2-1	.	CASRWGAGGYNEQFF	TGCGCCAGCAGATGGGGAGCAGGGGGCTACAATGAGCAGTTCTTC
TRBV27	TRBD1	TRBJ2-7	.	CASSLSGQGTSSYEQYF	TGTGCCAGCAGTTTATCGGGACAGGGAACCTCCTCCTACGAGCAGTACTTC
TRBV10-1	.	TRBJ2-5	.	CASSESGGETQYF	TGCGCCAGCAGTGAGTCAGGGGGAGAGACCCAGTACTTC
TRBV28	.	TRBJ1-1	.	CASSKGRGTEAFF	TGTGCCAGCAGCAAGGGGAGGGGCACTGAAGCTTTCTTT
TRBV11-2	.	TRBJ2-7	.	CASSLGLGSSYEQYF	TGTGCCAGCAGCTTAGGGTTGGGTAGCTCCTACGAGCAGTACTTC
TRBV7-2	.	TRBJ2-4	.	CASSPPFSKNIQYF	TGTGCCAGCAGCCCCCCATTTTCCAAAAACATTCAGTACTTC
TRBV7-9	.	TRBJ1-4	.	CASSLRALASNEKLFF	TGTGCCAGCAGCTTAAGAGCCCTGGCAAGCAATGAAAAACTGTTTTTT
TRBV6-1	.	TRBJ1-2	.	CASSKFRDILGYTF	TGTGCCAGCTCGAAATTCAGGGACATTTTAGGCTACACCTTC
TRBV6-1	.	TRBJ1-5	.	CANHPRQGNQPQHF	TGTGCCAACCACCCAAGGCAGGGAAACCAGCCCCAGCATTTT
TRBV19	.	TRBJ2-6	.	CATQAGAGANVLTF	TGTGCCACTCAGGCAGGAGCTGGGGCCAACGTCCTGACTTTC